Below, 28 T cell receptor beta chains from the same sample are listed, as sequenced in a study of shared clonotypes between healthy human individuals. Assay: immunoSEQ multiplex PCR; the TCRdb copy retains only in-frame clones and omits some. The sample gives more than 2,000,000 clones, over 90% of which show up once; 0.39% is in the top ten. Sequencing was carried out using naive CD4+ T cells from PBMCs. The subset is: CD45RA+ positively selected. The receptors here all came from a man between 18 and 35 years old in good health. Some clones in this sample may be carry-over from other donors' samples.

The genes are TRBV11-3 and TRBJ2-5, with TRBD2 matching over 8 bases. The germline V gene encodes CDR1 SGHNT and CDR2 YENEEA. This CDR3 contains 14 residues. With V trimmed by 5 bases and J by 5 bases, 7 bases remained unmatched. CDR3 DNA sequence: TGTGCCAGCAGCGCTCGGGGGGGCCAGGAGACCCAGTACTTC. Amino acid sequence: CASSARGGQETQYF.

The J gene is TRBJ2-3, the V gene TRBV7-8; tentative D call: TRBD1 (5 bases). The CDR3 extends over 16 amino acids. Germline CDR1 reads SGHVS; CDR2 reads FQNEAQ. Trimming shortened V by 1 base and J by 4 bases, and 15 bases separated the two germline ends. This chain's CDR3 is CASSLEQGAVADTQYF. The DNA of the CDR3 is TGTGCCAGCAGCTTAGAGCAGGGCGCGGTCGCAGATACGCAGTATTTT.

This chain links TRBV4-1 with TRBJ2-1; 8 nucleotides match TRBD2. V shed 4 bases and J 4 bases; nucleotides not matched to a gene: 9. The CDR3 runs 16 residues. Germline loops: CDR1 MGHRA, CDR2 YSYEKL. CDR3 DNA: TGCGCCAGCAGCCGAGTCAGCGGGAGAAATTACAATGAGCAGTTCTTC. Protein: CASSRVSGRNYNEQFF.

This chain connects TRBV5-8 to TRBJ1-2; 7 bases are a match to TRBD1. This CDR3 has 13 amino acids. V shed 3 bases and J 8 bases; nucleotides not matched to a gene: 7. The germline V gene has CDR1 SGHTS and CDR2 YDEGEE. CDR3 nucleotides: TGTGCCAGCAGCTCACCGACAGGGCGAGGCTACACCTTC. The encoded protein is CASSSPTGRGYTF.

J is TRBJ2-7 and V is TRBV7-9; TRBD1 matches 7 bases. Trimming took 1 base from V and 7 from J; bases not matched to a gene: 4. The CDR3 length is 13 residues. CDR1 is SEHNR, CDR2 FQNEAQ, per germline (reference sequence). The CDR3 here is CASSLDPGGEQYF. CDR3 in DNA: TGTGCCAGCAGCTTAGACCCAGGGGGAGAGCAGTACTTC. Using reference TRBV7-9 and TRBJ2-7 for the parts outside the CDR3, the full variable domain is DTGVSQNPRHKITKRGQNVTFRCDPISEHNRLYWYRQTLGQGPEFLTYFQNEAQLEKSRLLSDRFSAERPKGSFSTLEIQRTEQGDSAMYLCASSLDPGGEQYFGPGTRLTVT.

The chain joins TRBV28 to TRBJ2-7; D possibly matches TRBD1 or TRBD2 (5 bases each). This CDR3 is 16 amino acids long. With 2 bases removed from V and 1 base from J, the gap between germline ends came to 15 bases. Germline V lookup: CDR1 MDHEN, CDR2 SYDVKM. DNA for the CDR3: TGTGCCAGCAGTTTAGGGGGAGCCGGGGAATCCTACGAGCAGTACTTC. Translated, it gives CASSLGGAGESYEQYF.

The rearrangement joins TRBV7-3 to TRBJ2-5; TRBD1 agrees at 10 bases. CDR1 is SGHTA, CDR2 FQGTGA, per germline. The CDR3 has 16 residues. Trimming at V came to 4 bases and at J to 5 bases, leaving 10 bases not matched to a gene. The CDR3, as DNA: TGTGCCAGCAGCTCCAACCGACAGGGGGCTCGTGAGACCCAGTACTTC. Translating gives CASSSNRQGARETQYF. The entire variable domain, with the rest obtained from reference TRBV7-3 and TRBJ2-5, is as follows: GAGVSQTPSNKVTEKGKYVELRCDPISGHTALYWYRQSLGQGPEFLIYFQGTGAADDSGLPNDRFFAVRPEGSVSTLKIQRTERGDSAVYLCASSSNRQGARETQYFGPGTRLLVL.

The V call is TRBV4-3, the J call TRBJ2-2; 8 bases line up with TRBD1. Losses at the gene ends were 2 bases for V and 4 bases for J; bases not matched to a gene: 6. In germline, CDR1 is LGHNA, CDR2 YSLEER. This CDR3 contains 16 residues. The CDR3 here is CASSQFGQGSTGELFF. The CDR3, as DNA: TGCGCCAGCAGCCAATTCGGACAGGGAAGCACCGGGGAGCTGTTTTTT.

This clone was recorded once. V gene TRBV5-1 combines with J gene TRBJ2-1, with 10 bases matching TRBD2. Germline loops: CDR1 SGHRS, CDR2 YFSETQ. The CDR3 totals 16 residues. V was clipped by 3 bases and J by 1 base; unmatched bases: 4. The CDR3 sequence: CASSSLAGVSYNEQFF. CDR3 coding DNA: TGCGCCAGCAGCTCCCTAGCGGGAGTTTCCTACAATGAGCAGTTCTTC.

V is TRBV5-4 and J is TRBJ1-4; D uncertain. The germline V gene has CDR1 SGHNT and CDR2 YYREEE (reference sequence). V was pared by 3 bases and J by 5 bases, with 17 bases between. This CDR3 spans 16 amino acids. The CDR3 DNA reads as TGTGCCAGCAGCTCTCCACAACCCGGGTCCAATGAAAAACTGTTTTTT. Translated: CASSSPQPGSNEKLFF.

The chain is built from TRBV6-1 and TRBJ1-1, with D unresolved. The CDR3 extends over 13 amino acids. Germline values: CDR1 MNHNS, CDR2 SASEGT. Trimming took off 5 bases at V and 7 bases at J, with 14 bases between the two ends. The CDR3 bases are TGTGCCAGCAGTAGGTCAGAAGGCAGTGAAGCTTTCTTT. This encodes CASSRSEGSEAFF.

J is TRBJ2-7 and V is TRBV30; 10 nucleotides agree with TRBD2. The CDR3 is 15 residues long. Germline V gene sequence: CDR1 GTSNPN, CDR2 SVGIG (reference sequence). After removal of 5 bases from V and 2 bases from J, the junction contained 9 bases not matched to a gene. The CDR3 protein is CAWVSSGSTPYEQYF. CDR3 DNA sequence: TGTGCCTGGGTCTCTAGCGGGAGTACCCCCTACGAGCAGTACTTC.

The rearrangement links TRBV7-2 to TRBJ2-3; D is uncertain. V was cut by 5 bases and J by 5 bases, with 14 bases left in between. This CDR3 region has 14 residues. Germline loops: CDR1 SGHTA, CDR2 FQGNSA. CDR3: CASSPPSTRDTQYF. Written as DNA, the CDR3 is TGTGCCAGCAGCCCCCCATCCACCAGAGATACGCAGTATTTT.

This chain links TRBV19 with TRBJ2-7; 10 nucleotides match TRBD2. J lost 2 bases, V lost 6 bases, and 10 bases had no gene match. The V gene's germline CDR1 is LNHDA and CDR2 SQIVND (reference sequence). This CDR3 spans 16 amino acids. Here the CDR3 reads CASRAGLADETYEQYF. The CDR3 bases are TGTGCCAGTAGAGCCGGACTAGCGGACGAAACCTACGAGCAGTACTTC.

This clone has more than one count but fewer than ten. This chain uses TRBV28 with TRBJ1-2, with 7 bases matching TRBD1. This CDR3 spans 15 amino acids. Germline V lookup: CDR1 MDHEN, CDR2 SYDVKM. With V trimmed by 6 bases and J by 0 bases, 7 bases remained unmatched. CDR3 in amino acids: CASSFIDRANYGYTF. The CDR3 DNA follows: TGTGCCAGCAGCTTCATCGACAGGGCTAACTATGGCTACACCTTC.

The rearrangement links TRBV4-2 to TRBJ2-3; D perhaps matches TRBD2 (6 bases). This CDR3 has 13 amino acids. Germline V CDR1 and CDR2: LGHNA, YNFKEQ. V lost 2 bases to trimming and J lost 10 bases, with 13 bases between them. The CDR3: CASSQPGGTSQYF. The CDR3 nucleotides are TGTGCCAGCAGCCAACCCGGAGGGACTTCGCAGTATTTT.

The chain is built from TRBV18 and TRBJ1-4, with D unresolved. The germline V gene encodes CDR1 KGHSH and CDR2 LQKENI. The V end lost 3 bases, the J end lost 6 bases, and 11 bases lay between the germline ends. The CDR3 runs 14 residues. Here the CDR3 DNA reads TGTGCCAGCTCACCCGCGGGAAAACATGAAAAACTGTTTTTT. Translating gives CASSPAGKHEKLFF. Full variable domain (missing parts from reference TRBV18 and TRBJ1-4): NAGVMQNPRHLVRRRGQEARLRCSPMKGHSHVYWYRQLPEEGLKFMVYLQKENIIDESGMPKERFSAEFPKEGPSILRIQQVVRGDSAAYFCASSPAGKHEKLFFGSGTQLSVL.

This chain links TRBV7-8 with TRBJ1-1; no clear D gene. Germline V gives CDR1 SGHVS, CDR2 FQNEAQ. The CDR3 sequence is 16 residues long. Trimming pared 1 base from V and 0 bases from J, leaving 12 bases between. CDR3 region: CASSLEIAGLNTEAFF. Written as DNA, the CDR3 is TGTGCCAGCAGCTTAGAAATCGCAGGACTGAACACTGAAGCTTTCTTT.

Remarks on this clone: The sample contains more than one DNA sequence encoding this CDR3. J is TRBJ2-1 and V is TRBV9, with D unclear. CDR3 length equals 14 residues. Germline V gene sequence: CDR1 SGDLS, CDR2 YYNGEE. V was clipped by 0 bases and J by 4 bases, with 8 bases between them. In DNA, the CDR3 is TGTGCCAGCAGCGTAGGCCTCTCTTACAATGAGCAGTTCTTC. Its translation is CASSVGLSYNEQFF.

This rearrangement joins TRBV10-1 to TRBJ2-3; 7 positions match TRBD2. The V and J ends lost 8 bases and 1 base, in that order; junction bases with no gene match: 18. Germline loops: CDR1 WNHNN, CDR2 SYGVQD (reference sequence). The CDR3 totals 18 residues. In DNA form, the CDR3 reads TGCGCCAGCGGGACGGCAGAGGGCCTGGGAGGGGGCACAGATACGCAGTATTTT. This sequence encodes CASGTAEGLGGGTDTQYF.

This sequence joins TRBV29-1 and TRBJ2-3; 7 nucleotides agree with TRBD1. The V segment lost 6 bases and the J segment 2 bases; nucleotides outside the gene matches: 11. From germline, CDR1 is SQVTM and CDR2 ANQGSEA. The CDR3 spans 15 residues. CDR3 region: CSVNDRVPDTDTQYF. The CDR3 bases are TGCAGCGTGAATGACAGGGTACCGGACACAGATACGCAGTATTTT.

This CDR3 reads CASSLEVTRRGEQYF. CDR3 nucleotides: TGTGCCAGCAGCTTGGAAGTAACTAGAAGGGGCGAGCAGTACTTC. V and J are TRBV5-4 and TRBJ2-7, with D perhaps matching TRBD1 or TRBD2 (5 bases each). The CDR3 contains 15 residues. CDR1 and CDR2 from the germline V gene are SGHNT and YYREEE (reference sequence). V lost 0 bases to trimming and J lost 6 bases, with 16 bases between them.

The rearrangement uses TRBV7-3 and TRBJ2-7; D is uncertain. The CDR3 is 13 residues long. Trimming cost V 5 bases and J 5 bases, with 13 bases left between them. Germline CDR1 reads SGHTA; CDR2 reads FQGTGA. For the CDR3, the DNA is TGTGCCAGCAGCCCTGGGTCGCGAGACGAGCAGTACTTC. It is translated as CASSPGSRDEQYF.

The V and J genes are TRBV18 and TRBJ2-6; D is unclear. The CDR3 runs 15 residues. V was shortened by 3 bases and J by 3 bases, with 9 bases between the two germline ends. Per the germline V gene, CDR1 is KGHSH and CDR2 is LQKENI. The CDR3 spells CASSPERSGANVLTF. CDR3 DNA sequence: TGTGCCAGCTCACCTGAAAGGAGTGGGGCCAACGTCCTGACTTTC. Supplemented by reference TRBV18 and TRBJ2-6, the full variable domain reads NAGVMQNPRHLVRRRGQEARLRCSPMKGHSHVYWYRQLPEEGLKFMVYLQKENIIDESGMPKERFSAEFPKEGPSILRIQQVVRGDSAAYFCASSPERSGANVLTFGAGSRLTVL.

This rearrangement joins TRBV18 to TRBJ2-7, with D maybe TRBD1 (6 bases). Germline-derived CDR1 and CDR2 are KGHSH and LQKENI. The germline V and J ends were trimmed by 1 base and 2 bases, with 12 bases remaining between them. CDR3 length: 15 residues. This chain's CDR3 is CASSPQRQAAYEQYF. The CDR3 DNA sequence: TGTGCCAGCTCACCACAGCGACAGGCCGCCTACGAGCAGTACTTC.

This rearrangement joins TRBV5-4 to TRBJ2-7; TRBD1 is a possible D gene (5 bases). Between the trimmed V and J ends, which lost 0 bases and 6 bases, there was a span of 16 bases. The germline V gene has CDR1 SGHNT and CDR2 YYREEE (reference sequence). This CDR3 contains 15 residues. The CDR3 loop is CASSLGPDTLVEQYF. In DNA form, the CDR3 reads TGTGCCAGCAGCTTGGGCCCGGACACCCTGGTCGAGCAGTACTTC.

The V and J genes are TRBV18 and TRBJ2-1; TRBD2 matches at 7 bases. V shed 3 bases and J 4 bases; nucleotides not matched to a gene: 6. Germline V CDR1 and CDR2: KGHSH, LQKENI. CDR3 length equals 15 residues. The CDR3 here is CASSPGAGTYNEQFF. DNA of the CDR3: TGTGCCAGCTCACCTGGAGCGGGGACTTACAATGAGCAGTTCTTC.

V and J are TRBV9 and TRBJ2-7; 8 bases align to TRBD1. Germline loops: CDR1 SGDLS, CDR2 YYNGEE. With V trimmed by 0 bases and J by 7 bases, 12 bases remained unmatched. CDR3 length: 16 amino acids. The CDR3 loop reads CASSVGSLTGGREQYF. The CDR3 DNA reads as TGTGCCAGCAGCGTAGGGTCATTAACAGGGGGAAGGGAGCAGTACTTC.